This TCR beta chain was recovered during a study of T cell changes during pregnancy in multiple sclerosis. Produced via immunoSEQ multiplex PCR; TCRdb's table is partial and in-frame only. The sample shows about 48,000 clones, about nine tenths of them seen only once. The sample consisted of CD4+ T cells from peripheral blood mononuclear cells, taken in the second trimester of pregnancy. The receptor was derived from a female donor with multiple sclerosis, enrolled in a pregnancy study.

Here the CDR3 DNA reads TGTGCCAGCAGCTTAGTCTCTGGGACAAACCCTCCCTATGGCTACACCTTC. It encodes CASSLVSGTNPPYGYTF. The rearrangement uses TRBV7-2 and TRBJ1-2; D is possibly TRBD1 (6 bases). V lost 1 base to trimming and J lost 4 bases, with 19 bases between them. This CDR3 is 17 amino acids long. Germline loops: CDR1 SGHTA, CDR2 FQGNSA.